This T cell receptor beta chain was sequenced during a study of Ad26.COV2.S vaccination and SARS-CoV-2 variants. In the case of this clone: Its target is not known.

Clones were read by immunoSEQ multiplex PCR, and TCRdb kept only the in-frame ones, dropping some. This repertoire shows about 410,000 clones, 80% to 95% found once; its top ten account for around 1.8%. General study results and limits: Vaccine and placebo recipients had similar non-spike TCR breadth.

Described treatment: around 19 received Ad26.COV2.S at low or high dose, single or two shots; 5 received placebo; per-sample allocation not given. Sample collection was performed on day 63 after the first vaccine or placebo injection. Donation came from an adult in Boston who was aged 18-55 years. The germline gives CDR1 MNHEY, CDR2 SMNVEV (reference sequence). The CDR3 runs to 17 residues. Trimming removed 5 bases from V and 2 bases from J, with 21 bases in between. This chain links TRBV27 with TRBJ1-2, with D possibly TRBD1 on 6 matching bases. The receptor's source is a person between 18 and 65 years old who received the Ad26.COV2.S COVID-19 vaccine or a placebo. The specimen was peripheral blood, collected in a trial of Ad26.COV2.S vaccine versus placebo. CDR3 region: CASSLRGTTGYNYGYTF. CDR3 nucleotides: TGTGCCAGCAGTCTTCGGGGGACAACAGGGTACAACTATGGCTACACCTTC.